This T cell receptor (beta chain) was profiled in a study of vaccination effects on CD4 cells after COVID-19. Study outcomes and limitations: Long after vaccination, the clones induced by infection and by vaccine shrank markedly in size.

In the case of this clone: Its antigen is unknown.

Produced via immunoSEQ multiplex PCR; TCRdb's table is partial and in-frame only. This table has around 25,000 clones, approximately 70% appearing once. Sequencing in the ViraFEST assay came after antigen-specific CD4+ T cells had been expanded with viral peptide pools, which were used to stimulate PBMC. Upon completion of around eleven days in culture, CD4+ T cells were isolated. The person had a PCR-confirmed SARS-CoV-2 infection during March to December 2020. With 8.5 to 10 ug/ml peptides and roughly 9.4 IU/ml IL-2, 2 million or so PBMC per well were cultured. Half-medium exchanges with IL-2 medium took place on days 3 and 7. The CDR3 is 14 residues long. J gave up 4 bases and V 0 bases, and 3 bases lay outside the gene matches. From germline, CDR1 is SEHNR and CDR2 FQNEAQ (reference sequence).

The clonotype originates from a human donor who had a prior SARS-CoV-2 infection. The starting material was CD4+ T cells from PBMCs cultured with SARS-CoV-2 spike peptides, obtained before COVID-19 vaccination. The J gene is TRBJ2-7, the V gene TRBV7-9, with 7 nucleotides matching TRBD1. The CDR3 DNA follows: TGTGCCAGCAGCTTAGCCCTCAGGGGGTACGAGCAGTACTTC. This encodes CASSLALRGYEQYF. Complete variable domain (other parts from reference TRBV7-9 and TRBJ2-7): DTGVSQNPRHKITKRGQNVTFRCDPISEHNRLYWYRQTLGQGPEFLTYFQNEAQLEKSRLLSDRFSAERPKGSFSTLEIQRTEQGDSAMYLCASSLALRGYEQYFGPGTRLTVT.